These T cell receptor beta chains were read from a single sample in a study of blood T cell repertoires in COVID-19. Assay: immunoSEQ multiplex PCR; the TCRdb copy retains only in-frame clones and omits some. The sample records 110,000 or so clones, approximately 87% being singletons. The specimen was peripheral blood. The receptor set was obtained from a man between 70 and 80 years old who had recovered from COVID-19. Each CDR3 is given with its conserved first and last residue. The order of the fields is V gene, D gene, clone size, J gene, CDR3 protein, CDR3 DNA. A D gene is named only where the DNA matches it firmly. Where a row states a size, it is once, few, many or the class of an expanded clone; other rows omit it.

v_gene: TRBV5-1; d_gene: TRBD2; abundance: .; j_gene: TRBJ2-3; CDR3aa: CASSSPPGTSGTDTQYF; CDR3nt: TGCGCCAGCAGCTCCCCCCCCGGGACTAGCGGTACAGATACGCAGTATTTT
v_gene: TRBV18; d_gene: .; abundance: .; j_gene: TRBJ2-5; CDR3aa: CASSPGLMETQYF; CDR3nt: TGTGCCAGCTCACCTGGACTGATGGAGACCCAGTACTTC
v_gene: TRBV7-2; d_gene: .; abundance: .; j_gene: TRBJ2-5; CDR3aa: CASSTNAGQETQYF; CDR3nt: TGTGCCAGCAGCACTAATGCAGGGCAAGAGACCCAGTACTTC
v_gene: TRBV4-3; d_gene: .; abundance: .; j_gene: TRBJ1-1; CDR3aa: CASSQDPRGRNTEAFF; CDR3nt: TGCGCCAGCAGCCAAGATCCCAGGGGCAGGAACACTGAAGCTTTCTTT
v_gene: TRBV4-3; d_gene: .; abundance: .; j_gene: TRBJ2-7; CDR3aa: CASSQTTHYEQYF; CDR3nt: TGCGCCAGCAGCCAAACGACTCATTACGAGCAGTACTTC
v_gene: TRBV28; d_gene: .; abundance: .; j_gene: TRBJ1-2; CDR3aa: CASRELHNYGYTF; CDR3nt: TGTGCCAGCAGAGAACTGCATAACTATGGCTACACCTTC
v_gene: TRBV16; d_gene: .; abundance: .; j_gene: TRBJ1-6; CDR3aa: CASSPAGRNYNSPLHF; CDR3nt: TGTGCCAGCAGCCCGGCGGGGCGAAACTATAATTCACCCCTCCACTTT
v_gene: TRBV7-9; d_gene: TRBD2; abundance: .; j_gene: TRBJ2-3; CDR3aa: CASSFSGGAVDTQYF; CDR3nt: TGTGCCAGCAGCTTTAGCGGGGGGGCCGTGGATACGCAGTATTTT
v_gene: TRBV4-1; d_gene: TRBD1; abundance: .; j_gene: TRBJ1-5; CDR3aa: CASSQDQPGGKPQHF; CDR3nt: TGCGCCAGCAGCCAAGATCAGCCAGGGGGAAAGCCCCAGCATTTT
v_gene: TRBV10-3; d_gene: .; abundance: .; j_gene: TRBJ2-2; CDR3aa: CAISESRDTGELFF; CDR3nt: TGTGCCATCAGTGAGTCCCGGGACACCGGGGAGCTGTTTTTT
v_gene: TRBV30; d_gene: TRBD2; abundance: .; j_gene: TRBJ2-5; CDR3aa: CAWSATGTRGETQYF; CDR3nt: TGTGCCTGGAGTGCGACCGGGACTAGGGGTGAGACCCAGTACTTC
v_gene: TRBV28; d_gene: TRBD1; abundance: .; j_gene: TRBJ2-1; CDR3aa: CASMVRDRDYNEQFF; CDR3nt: TGTGCCAGCATGGTACGGGACAGGGACTACAATGAGCAGTTCTTC
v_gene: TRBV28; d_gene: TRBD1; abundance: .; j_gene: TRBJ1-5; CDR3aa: CASSLFPPGGGNQPQHF; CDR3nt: TGTGCCAGCAGTTTATTTCCCCCAGGGGGTGGCAATCAGCCCCAGCATTTT
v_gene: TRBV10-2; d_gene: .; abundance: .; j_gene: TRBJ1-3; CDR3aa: CASMDTDSGNTIYF; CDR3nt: TGCGCCAGCATGGACACCGACTCTGGAAACACCATATATTTT
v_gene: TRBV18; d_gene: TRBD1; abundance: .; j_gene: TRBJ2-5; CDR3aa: CASSYLLGTGRETQYF; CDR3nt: TGTGCCAGCTCATATTTACTCGGGACAGGGAGAGAGACCCAGTACTTC
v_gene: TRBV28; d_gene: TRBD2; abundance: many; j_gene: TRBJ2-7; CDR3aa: CASSFVEGGRYEQYF; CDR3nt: TGTGCCAGCAGTTTCGTCGAGGGAGGGCGCTACGAGCAGTACTTC
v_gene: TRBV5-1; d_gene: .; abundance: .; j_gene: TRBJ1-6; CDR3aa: CASSRRQNNSPLHF; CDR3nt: TGCGCCAGCAGCAGAAGACAGAATAATTCACCCCTCCACTTT
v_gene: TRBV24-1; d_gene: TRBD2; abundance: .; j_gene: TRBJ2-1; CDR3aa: CATSESGVAGGPRNEQFF; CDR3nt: TGTGCCACCAGTGAGTCCGGGGTAGCGGGAGGGCCTCGGAATGAGCAGTTCTTC
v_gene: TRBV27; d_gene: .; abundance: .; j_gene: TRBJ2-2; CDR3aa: CASSLGPGMGTGELFF; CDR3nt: TGTGCCAGCAGTTTAGGGCCAGGGATGGGCACCGGGGAGCTGTTTTTT
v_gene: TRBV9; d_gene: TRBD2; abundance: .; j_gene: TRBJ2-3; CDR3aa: CASSVASGSADTQYF; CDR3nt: TGTGCCAGCAGCGTAGCTAGCGGGAGTGCAGATACGCAGTATTTT
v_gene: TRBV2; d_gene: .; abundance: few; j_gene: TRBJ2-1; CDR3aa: CASSDPYRRHAAYNEQFF; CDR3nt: TGTGCCAGCAGTGACCCCTACCGGCGGCATGCGGCCTACAATGAGCAGTTCTTC
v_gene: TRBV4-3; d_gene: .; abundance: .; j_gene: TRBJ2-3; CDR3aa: CASSPLRRGTQYF; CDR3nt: TGCGCCAGCAGCCCGTTACGACGGGGGACGCAGTATTTT
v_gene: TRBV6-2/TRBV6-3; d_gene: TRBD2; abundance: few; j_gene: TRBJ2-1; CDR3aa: CASSYLETSGRVNEQFF; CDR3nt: TGTGCCAGCAGTTACTTGGAGACTAGCGGGAGGGTTAATGAGCAGTTCTTC
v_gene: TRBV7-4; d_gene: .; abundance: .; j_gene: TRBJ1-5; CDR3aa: CASSSRGSKGPQHF; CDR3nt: TGTGCCAGCAGCTCCAGAGGGAGCAAAGGGCCCCAGCATTTT
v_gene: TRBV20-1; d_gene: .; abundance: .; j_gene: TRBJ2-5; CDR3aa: CSAYGLAQYF; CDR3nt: TGCAGTGCTTATGGCTTGGCCCAGTACTTC
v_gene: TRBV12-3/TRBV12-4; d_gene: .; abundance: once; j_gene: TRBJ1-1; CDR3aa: CASGRGQSRAFF; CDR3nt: TGTGCCAGCGGACGAGGACAGTCGAGGGCTTTCTTT
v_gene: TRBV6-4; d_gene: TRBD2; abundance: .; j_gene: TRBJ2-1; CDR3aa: CASSYLAEPHNEQFF; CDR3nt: TGTGCCAGCAGTTATCTAGCGGAGCCCCACAATGAGCAGTTCTTC
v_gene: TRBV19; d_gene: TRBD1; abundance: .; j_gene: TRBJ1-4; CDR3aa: CASNTGTGAEKLFF; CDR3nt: TGTGCCAGTAACACCGGGACAGGGGCCGAAAAACTGTTTTTT
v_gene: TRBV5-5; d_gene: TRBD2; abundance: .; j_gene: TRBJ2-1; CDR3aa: CASSVRLARTYNEQFF; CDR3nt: TGTGCCAGCAGCGTGCGACTAGCGCGAACCTACAATGAGCAGTTCTTC
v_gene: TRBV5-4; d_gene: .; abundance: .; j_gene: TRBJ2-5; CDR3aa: CASSLGRGRGQETQYF; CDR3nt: TGTGCCAGCAGCTTGGGCAGAGGACGGGGCCAAGAGACCCAGTACTTC
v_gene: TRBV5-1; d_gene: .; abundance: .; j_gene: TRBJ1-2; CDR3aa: CASSLSWTDYGYTF; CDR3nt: TGCGCCAGCAGCTTGAGCTGGACAGACTATGGCTACACCTTC
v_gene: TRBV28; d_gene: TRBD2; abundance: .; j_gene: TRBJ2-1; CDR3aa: CATKTATSDSYNEQFF; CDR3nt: TGTGCCACCAAAACGGCAACTAGCGACTCCTACAATGAGCAGTTCTTC
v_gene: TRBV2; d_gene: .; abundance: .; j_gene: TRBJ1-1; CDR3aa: CASIRETDTEAFF; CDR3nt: TGTGCCAGCATTCGGGAAACGGACACTGAAGCTTTCTTT
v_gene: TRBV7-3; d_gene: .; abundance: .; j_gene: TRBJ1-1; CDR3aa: CASSLSWTEEAFF; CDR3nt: TGTGCCAGCAGCTTATCCTGGACAGAAGAAGCTTTCTTT
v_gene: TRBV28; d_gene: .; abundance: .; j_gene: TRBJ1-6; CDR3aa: CASSPRGPLHF; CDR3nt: TGTGCCAGCAGTCCCAGGGGACCCCTCCACTTT
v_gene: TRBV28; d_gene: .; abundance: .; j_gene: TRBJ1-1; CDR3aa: CASTSRAPTEAFF; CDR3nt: TGTGCCAGCACTTCCAGGGCCCCTACTGAAGCTTTCTTT
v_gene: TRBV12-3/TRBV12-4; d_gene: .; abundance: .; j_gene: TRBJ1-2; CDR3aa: CASSFQGDYGYTF; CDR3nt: TGTGCCAGCAGTTTCCAGGGCGACTATGGCTACACCTTC
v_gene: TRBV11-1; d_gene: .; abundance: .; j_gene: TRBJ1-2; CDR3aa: CASSADRNYGYTF; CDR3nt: TGTGCCAGCAGCGCCGACAGGAACTATGGCTACACCTTC
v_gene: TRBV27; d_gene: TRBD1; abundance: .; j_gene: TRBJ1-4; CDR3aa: CASSLDRGATNEKLFF; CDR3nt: TGTGCCAGCAGTCTGGACAGGGGGGCAACTAATGAAAAACTGTTTTTT
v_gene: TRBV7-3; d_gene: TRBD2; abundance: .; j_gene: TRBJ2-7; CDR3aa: CASSFQREGEQYF; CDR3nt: TGTGCCAGCAGCTTCCAGCGGGAGGGGGAGCAGTACTTC
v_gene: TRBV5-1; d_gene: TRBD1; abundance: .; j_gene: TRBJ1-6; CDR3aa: CASSLEPPGTGDSPLHF; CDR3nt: TGCGCCAGCAGCCTCGAACCCCCCGGGACAGGGGATTCACCCCTCCACTTT
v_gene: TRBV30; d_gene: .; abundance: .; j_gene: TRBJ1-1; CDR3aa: CAWSGGTTEAFF; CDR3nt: TGTGCCTGGAGCGGGGGGACCACTGAAGCTTTCTTT
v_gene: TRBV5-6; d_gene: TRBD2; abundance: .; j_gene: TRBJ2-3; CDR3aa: CASTGLAGGTDTQYF; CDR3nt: TGTGCCAGCACCGGACTAGCGGGCGGCACAGATACGCAGTATTTT
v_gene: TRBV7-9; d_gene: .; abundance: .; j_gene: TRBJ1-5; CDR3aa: CASSLARDGNQPQHF; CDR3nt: TGTGCCAGCAGCTTAGCGCGGGACGGCAATCAGCCCCAGCATTTT
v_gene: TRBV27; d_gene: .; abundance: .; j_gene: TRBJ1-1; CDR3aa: CASSFRDMNTEAFF; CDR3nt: TGTGCCAGCAGTTTCCGGGACATGAACACTGAAGCTTTCTTT
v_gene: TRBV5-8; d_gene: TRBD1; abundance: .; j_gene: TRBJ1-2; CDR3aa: CASTPGTGPYGYTF; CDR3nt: TGTGCCAGCACTCCAGGGACAGGGCCCTATGGCTACACCTTC
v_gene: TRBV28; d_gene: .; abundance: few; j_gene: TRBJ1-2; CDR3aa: CASSLSGGSGYTF; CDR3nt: TGTGCCAGCAGTTTATCAGGAGGGAGCGGCTACACCTTC
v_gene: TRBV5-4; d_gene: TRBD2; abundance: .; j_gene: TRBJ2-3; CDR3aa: CAMESGTSGTDTQYF; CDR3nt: TGTGCTATGGAGTCGGGGACTAGCGGCACAGATACGCAGTATTTT
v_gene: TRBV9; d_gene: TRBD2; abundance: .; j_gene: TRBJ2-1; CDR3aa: CASRGPGLAGKAEQFF; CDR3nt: TGTGCCAGCAGGGGTCCGGGACTAGCGGGAAAGGCTGAGCAGTTCTTC
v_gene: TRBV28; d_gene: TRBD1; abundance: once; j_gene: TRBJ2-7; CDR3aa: CASSTYRDSYYEQYF; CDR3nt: TGTGCCAGCAGTACGTACAGGGACAGTTACTACGAGCAGTACTTC
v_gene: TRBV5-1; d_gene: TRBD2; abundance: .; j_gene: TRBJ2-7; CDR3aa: CASSLSREAPYEQYF; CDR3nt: TGCGCCAGCAGCTTGTCGCGGGAGGCTCCCTACGAGCAGTACTTC